This T cell receptor (beta chain) appears in the sequencing data of a study of blood T cell repertoires in COVID-19. V was cut by 4 bases and J by 4 bases, with 8 bases left in between. The CDR3 loop spans 12 amino acids. CDR1 is SGHRS and CDR2 is YFSETQ in the germline V gene. Measured with immunoSEQ multiplex PCR; TCRdb has only the in-frame clones, and not every one. The sample holds roughly 180,000 clones, roughly nine tenths seen once. The genes are TRBV5-1 and TRBJ1-2; D not certain. The source is a young man with acute or convalescent COVID-19. Sequences were obtained from peripheral blood. DNA for the CDR3: TGCGCCAGCAGCGCCCTCGGCTATGGCTACACCTTC. Amino acid sequence: CASSALGYGYTF.